This section outlines one T cell receptor (beta chain) sequence together with its context. Germline V gene sequence: CDR1 SGHTA, CDR2 FQGNSA. CDR3 length equals 16 residues. The junction had 5 bases not matched to a gene; V was cut back by 2 bases and J by 0 bases. The sample originates from a study of cytomegalovirus exposure and HLA in healthy donors. The PCR was carried out with 60 Vbeta primers and 13 Jbeta primers. Clones were read by immunoSEQ multiplex PCR, and TCRdb kept only the in-frame ones, dropping some. The sample shows approximately 150,000 clones, around 65% of them seen only once. The clonotype originates from a woman in her thirties or forties in good health and CMV-seropositive. This sequence joins TRBV7-2 and TRBJ2-3, with TRBD2 identical over 7 bases. The specimen sequenced was PBMCs. The CDR3 DNA is TGTGCCAGCAGCTTATTGGCGGGAGCCAGCACAGATACGCAGTATTTT. It encodes CASSLLAGASTDTQYF.